What follows are 8 T cell receptor beta chains derived from one specimen sequenced in a study of cytomegalovirus exposure and HLA in healthy donors. Vbeta (60) and Jbeta (13) primers were used in the PCR. TCRdb's table, derived via immunoSEQ multiplex PCR, lists solely in-frame clones and lacks some. The data show about 130,000 clones, nearly 80% seen once. The sample comprised PBMCs. These receptors were taken from a man in his thirties or forties in good health and CMV-seronegative.

The rearrangement uses TRBV7-8 and TRBJ2-1; 9 bases fit TRBD2. Germline trimming cut 7 bases from V and 0 bases from J; bases unmatched to any gene: 4. The CDR3 spans 15 residues. Germline-derived CDR1 and CDR2 are SGHVS and FQNEAQ. The CDR3 spells CASTRTSVSYNEQFF. In DNA form, the CDR3 reads TGTGCCAGCACCCGGACTAGCGTCTCCTACAATGAGCAGTTCTTC. The variable domain in full, with the rest retrieved from reference TRBV7-8 and TRBJ2-1, is GAGVSQSPRYKVAKRGQDVALRCDPISGHVSLFWYQQALGQGPEFLTYFQNEAQLDKSGLPSDRFFAERPEGSVSTLKIQRTQQEDSAVYLCASTRTSVSYNEQFFGPGTRLTVL.

The chain employs TRBV28 and TRBJ1-2; no clear D gene. V gave up 2 bases and J gave up 8 bases, with 15 bases separating them. There are 14 residues in the CDR3. Looked up from germline, CDR1 is MDHEN and CDR2 is SYDVKM. CDR3 loop: CASSLPPGLTGYTF. DNA for the CDR3: TGTGCCAGCAGTTTACCCCCGGGGTTAACGGGCTACACCTTC.

The V gene is TRBV2, the J gene TRBJ1-6; 8 nucleotides line up with TRBD1. Trimming removed 5 bases from V and 4 bases from J; junction bases left unmatched: 4. Germline V CDR1 and CDR2: SNHLY, FYNNEI. The length of the CDR3 is 15 residues. The CDR3 is CASSSGGGYNSPLHF. The CDR3 region has the DNA TGTGCCAGCAGTTCAGGGGGCGGGTATAATTCACCCCTCCACTTT.

This clone was detected once. This sequence joins TRBV4-1 and TRBJ1-1; a weak D match, TRBD1 (5 bases). V was shortened by 4 bases and J by 6 bases, with 15 bases between the two germline ends. Germline CDR1 and CDR2: MGHRA and YSYEKL. The length of the CDR3 is 14 residues. CDR3 sequence reads: CASSLSRGAAEAFF. CDR3 sequence (DNA): TGCGCCAGCAGCCTAAGTCGCGGGGCCGCTGAAGCTTTCTTT.

The genes are TRBV30 and TRBJ1-1; a possible D gene is TRBD1 (6 bases). The CDR3 sequence is 11 residues long. The V and J ends lost 8 bases and 5 bases respectively, with 12 bases between them. The V gene's germline CDR1 is GTSNPN and CDR2 SVGIG (reference sequence). The CDR3 sequence: CAGGRETEAFF. The CDR3 DNA follows: TGTGCCGGGGGGCGGGAGACTGAAGCTTTCTTT. Using reference TRBV30 and TRBJ1-1 for the parts outside the CDR3, the full variable domain is SQTIHQWPATLVQPVGSPLSLECTVEGTSNPNLYWYRQAAGRGLQLLFYSVGIGQISSEVPQNLSASRPQDRQFILSSKKLLLSDSGFYLCAGGRETEAFFGQGTRLTVV.

This clone was observed at least ten times. The gene calls are TRBV28 and TRBJ2-3, with unresolved D. Trimming cost V 3 bases and J 4 bases, with 5 bases left between them. Germline V gives CDR1 MDHEN, CDR2 SYDVKM. The CDR3 covers 12 residues. This CDR3 is CASSFGADTQYF. DNA for the CDR3: TGTGCCAGCAGTTTCGGAGCAGATACGCAGTATTTT.

This chain uses TRBV19 with TRBJ1-5, with TRBD1 matching over 8 bases. V dropped 7 bases and J dropped 6; count of bases not matched to a gene: 5. CDR1 and CDR2 (germline): LNHDA, SQIVND (reference sequence). CDR3 length: 13 residues. CDR3 nucleotide sequence: TGTGCCAGTACTGTGGACAGGGCTCAGCCCCAGCATTTT. It encodes CASTVDRAQPQHF.

J is TRBJ1-1 and V is TRBV28; 7 bases map to TRBD1. V shed 7 bases, J shed 0 bases, and the junction held 8 bases outside the gene matches. Germline values: CDR1 MDHEN, CDR2 SYDVKM. This CDR3 region has 15 residues. The CDR3 sequence is CASNPGTVLNTEAFF. The DNA of the CDR3 is TGTGCCAGCAACCCCGGGACAGTCCTGAACACTGAAGCTTTCTTT.